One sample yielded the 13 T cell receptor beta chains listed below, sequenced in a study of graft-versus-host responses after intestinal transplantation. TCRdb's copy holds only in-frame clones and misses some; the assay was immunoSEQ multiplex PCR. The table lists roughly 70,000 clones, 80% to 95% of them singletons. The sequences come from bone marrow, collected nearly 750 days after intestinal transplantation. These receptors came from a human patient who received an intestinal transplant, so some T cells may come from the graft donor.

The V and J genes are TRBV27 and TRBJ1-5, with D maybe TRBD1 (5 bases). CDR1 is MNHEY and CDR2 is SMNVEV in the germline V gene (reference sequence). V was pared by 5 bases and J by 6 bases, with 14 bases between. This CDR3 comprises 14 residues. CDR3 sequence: CASSQRQHSQPQHF. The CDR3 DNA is TGTGCCAGCAGTCAAAGACAGCACAGTCAGCCCCAGCATTTT.

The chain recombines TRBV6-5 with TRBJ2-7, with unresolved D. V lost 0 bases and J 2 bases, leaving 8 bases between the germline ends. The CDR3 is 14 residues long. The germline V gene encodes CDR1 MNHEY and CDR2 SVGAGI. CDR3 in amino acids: CASSYSSGTYEQYF. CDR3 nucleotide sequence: TGTGCCAGCAGTTACTCGAGTGGAACCTACGAGCAGTACTTC.

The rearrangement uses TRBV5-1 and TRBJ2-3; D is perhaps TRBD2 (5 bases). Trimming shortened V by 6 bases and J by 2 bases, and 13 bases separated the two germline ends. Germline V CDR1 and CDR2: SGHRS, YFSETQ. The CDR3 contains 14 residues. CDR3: CASKARELTDTQYF. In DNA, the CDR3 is TGCGCCAGCAAGGCCCGGGAACTCACAGATACGCAGTATTTT.

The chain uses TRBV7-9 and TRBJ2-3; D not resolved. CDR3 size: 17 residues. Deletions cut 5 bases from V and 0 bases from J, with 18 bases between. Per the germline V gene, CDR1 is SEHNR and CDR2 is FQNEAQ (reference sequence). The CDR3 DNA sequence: TGTGCCAGCAGCCGCGCCCAGACACAACCTAGCACAGATACGCAGTATTTT. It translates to CASSRAQTQPSTDTQYF. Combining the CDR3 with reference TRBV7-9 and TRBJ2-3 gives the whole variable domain DTGVSQNPRHKITKRGQNVTFRCDPISEHNRLYWYRQTLGQGPEFLTYFQNEAQLEKSRLLSDRFSAERPKGSFSTLEIQRTEQGDSAMYLCASSRAQTQPSTDTQYFGPGTRLTVL.

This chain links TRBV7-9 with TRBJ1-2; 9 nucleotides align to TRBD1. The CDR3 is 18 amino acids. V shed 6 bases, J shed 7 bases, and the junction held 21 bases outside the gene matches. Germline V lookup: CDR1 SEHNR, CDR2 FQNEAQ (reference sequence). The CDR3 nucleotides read TGTGCCAGCAGTTCGACCCGGGACAGGGATACCCGCCTACCTGGCTACACCTTC. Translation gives CASSSTRDRDTRLPGYTF.

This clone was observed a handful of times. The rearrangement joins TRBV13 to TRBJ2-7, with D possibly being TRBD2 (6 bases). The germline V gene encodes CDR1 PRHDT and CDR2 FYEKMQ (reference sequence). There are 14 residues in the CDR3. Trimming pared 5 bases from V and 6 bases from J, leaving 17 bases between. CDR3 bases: TGTGCCAGCAGCCACCGGGACTTCGGTGCCGAGCAGTACTTC. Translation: CASSHRDFGAEQYF. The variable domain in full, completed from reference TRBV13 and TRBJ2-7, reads AAGVIQSPRHLIKEKRETATLKCYPIPRHDTVYWYQQGPGQDPQFLISFYEKMQSDKGSIPDRFSAQQFSDYHSELNMSSLELGDSALYFCASSHRDFGAEQYFGPGTRLTVT.

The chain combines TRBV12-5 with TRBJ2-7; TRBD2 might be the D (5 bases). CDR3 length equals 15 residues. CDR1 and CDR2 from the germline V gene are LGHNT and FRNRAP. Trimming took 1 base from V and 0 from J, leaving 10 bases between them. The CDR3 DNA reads TGTGCTAGTGGTTTGGGAGGGTACGGCTCCTACGAGCAGTACTTC. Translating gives CASGLGGYGSYEQYF. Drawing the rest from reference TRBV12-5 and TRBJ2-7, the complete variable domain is DARVTQTPRHKVTEMGQEVTMRCQPILGHNTVFWYRQTMMQGLELLAYFRNRAPLDDSGMPKDRFSAEMPDATLATLKIQPSEPRDSAVYFCASGLGGYGSYEQYFGPGTRLTVT.

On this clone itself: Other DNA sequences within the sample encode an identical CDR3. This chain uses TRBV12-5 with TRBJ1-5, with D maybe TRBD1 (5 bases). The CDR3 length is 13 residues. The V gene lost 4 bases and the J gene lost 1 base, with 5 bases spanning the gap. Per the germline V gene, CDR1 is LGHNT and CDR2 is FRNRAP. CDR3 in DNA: TGTGCTAGTGGTTACAGGAGCAATCAGCCCCAGCATTTT. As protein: CASGYRSNQPQHF.

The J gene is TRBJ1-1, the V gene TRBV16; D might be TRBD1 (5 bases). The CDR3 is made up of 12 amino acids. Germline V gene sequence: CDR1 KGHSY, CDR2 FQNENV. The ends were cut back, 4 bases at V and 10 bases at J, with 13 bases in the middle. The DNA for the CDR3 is TGTGCCAGCAGCCCCGGGACCGTAGTAGCTTTCTTT. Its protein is CASSPGTVVAFF.

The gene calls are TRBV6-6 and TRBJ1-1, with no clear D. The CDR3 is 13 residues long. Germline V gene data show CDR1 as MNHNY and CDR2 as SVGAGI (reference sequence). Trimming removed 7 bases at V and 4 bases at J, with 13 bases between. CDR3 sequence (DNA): TGTGCCAGCACCTCCTGGTTAGCCACTGAAGCTTTCTTT. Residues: CASTSWLATEAFF.

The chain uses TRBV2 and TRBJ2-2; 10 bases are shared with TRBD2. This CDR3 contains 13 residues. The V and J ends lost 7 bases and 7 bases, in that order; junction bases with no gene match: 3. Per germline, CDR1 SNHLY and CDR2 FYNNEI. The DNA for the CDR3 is TGTGCCAGCAAGCGGGAGGGGGACGGGGAGCTGTTTTTT. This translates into CASKREGDGELFF.

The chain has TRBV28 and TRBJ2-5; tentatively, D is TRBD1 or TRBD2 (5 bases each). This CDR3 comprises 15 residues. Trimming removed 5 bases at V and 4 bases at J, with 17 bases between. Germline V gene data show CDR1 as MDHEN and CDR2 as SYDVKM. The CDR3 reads CASSENTGTAETQYF. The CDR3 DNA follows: TGTGCCAGCAGTGAGAACACGGGGACCGCAGAGACCCAGTACTTC.

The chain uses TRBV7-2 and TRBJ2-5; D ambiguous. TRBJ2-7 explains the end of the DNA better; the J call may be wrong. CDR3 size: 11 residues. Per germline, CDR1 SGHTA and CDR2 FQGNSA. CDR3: CASSSRYEQYF. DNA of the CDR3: TGTGCCAGCAGCTCGAGGTACGAGCAGTACTTC.